A single sample gave rise to the 19 T cell receptor beta chains below, sequenced in a study of T cell repertoires in cytomegalovirus infection. MiXCR, applied by TCRdb to the reads, yields one record per CDR3 protein. Of approximately 1,000,000 distinct CDR3 sequences listed, approximately 31% are singletons. These receptors have no identified antigens. The source was cultured CD8+ T cells from PBMCs, collected from culture after CMV antigen stimulation. The origin of the receptors is a human donor in good health (CMV status not recorded). Some clones in this sample may be carry-over from other donors' samples.

The rearrangement links TRBV25-1 to TRBJ2-7; D is undetermined. Germline-derived CDR1 and CDR2 are MGHDK and SYGVNS. The CDR3 has 13 amino acids. V was cut by 0 bases and J by 5 bases, with 8 bases left in between. The CDR3 DNA is TGTGCCAGCAGTGAATATTTCAGGAACGAGCAGTACTTC. Its translation is CASSEYFRNEQYF.

DNA for the CDR3: TGCAGCGTTGGCCGGGCAGGGGTCTACAATGAGCAGTTCTTC. This codes for CSVGRAGVYNEQFF. V usage is TRBV29-1 and J usage is TRBJ2-1; possible D gene TRBD1, 6 bases. V lost 4 bases to trimming and J lost 3 bases, with 13 bases between them. The CDR3 contains 14 residues. Germline CDR1 reads SQVTM; CDR2 reads ANQGSEA.

This clonotype was counted ten times or more. The chain is built from TRBV12-3 or TRBV12-4 and TRBJ2-1, with D hard to call. The CDR3 runs to 13 residues. Between the trimmed V and J ends, which lost 6 bases and 3 bases, there was a span of 9 bases. This CDR3 is CASSILSYNEQFF. The DNA for the CDR3 is TGTGCCAGCAGCATACTTAGCTACAATGAGCAGTTCTTC.

V is TRBV10-3 and J is TRBJ2-1; D tentatively reads TRBD1 or TRBD2 (5 bases each). CDR3 length: 18 residues. CDR1 and CDR2 (germline): ENHRY, SYGVKD. Trimming pared 3 bases from V and 5 bases from J, leaving 23 bases between. The CDR3 protein is CAISDRGSRQSRNNEQFF. The CDR3 bases are TGTGCCATCAGTGATCGGGGCTCCCGACAGTCTCGGAACAATGAGCAGTTCTTC.

This sequence joins TRBV6-2 or TRBV6-3 and TRBJ1-5; D gene unclear. The CDR3 contains 15 residues. Trimming stripped 7 bases from V and 3 bases from J, with 16 bases between. The germline CDR1 and CDR2 sequences are MNHEY and SVGEGT. DNA for the CDR3: TGTGCCAGCAATACAATCCAGGTCTCCAATCAGCCCCAGCATTTT. Protein product: CASNTIQVSNQPQHF.

This clonotype was seen ten or more times. The chain combines TRBV7-9 with TRBJ1-2, with a weak D call TRBD1 (6 bases). The CDR3 covers 15 residues. The germline CDR1 and CDR2 sequences are SEHNR and FQNEAQ (reference sequence). The germline V and J ends were trimmed by 4 bases and 6 bases, with 18 bases remaining between them. CDR3 nucleotides: TGTGCCAGCAGCTCGTACGTCACAGGGAGTGATGGCTACACCTTC. Translation gives CASSSYVTGSDGYTF. Supplemented by reference TRBV7-9 and TRBJ1-2, the full variable domain reads DTGVSQNPRHKITKRGQNVTFRCDPISEHNRLYWYRQTLGQGPEFLTYFQNEAQLEKSRLLSDRFSAERPKGSFSTLEIQRTEQGDSAMYLCASSSYVTGSDGYTFGSGTRLTVV.

This clonotype was seen only a few times. This rearrangement joins TRBV7-9 to TRBJ1-1, with D perhaps TRBD1 (6 bases). This CDR3 is 15 amino acids long. Germline assignment: CDR1 SEHNR and CDR2 FQNEAQ (reference sequence). Trimming shortened V by 5 bases and J by 3 bases, and 16 bases separated the two germline ends. The CDR3 DNA reads TGTGCCAGCAGCCCCCGTGAGGGGGGGCACACTGAAGCTTTCTTT. The encoded protein is CASSPREGGHTEAFF.

This clonotype was observed a handful of times. The chain recombines TRBV28 with TRBJ2-1, with D tentatively TRBD2 (7 bases). Germline V gene data show CDR1 as MDHEN and CDR2 as SYDVKM. CDR3 length equals 14 residues. With 3 bases removed from V and 6 bases from J, the gap between germline ends came to 12 bases. CDR3 residues: CASSFVGGRNEQFF. The CDR3 DNA follows: TGTGCCAGCAGTTTTGTGGGGGGGCGCAATGAGCAGTTCTTC.

This chain links TRBV19 with TRBJ2-7, with TRBD1 matching over 7 bases. The V segment lost 3 bases and the J segment 4 bases; nucleotides outside the gene matches: 9. Germline V gives CDR1 LNHDA, CDR2 SQIVND (reference sequence). This CDR3 has 15 residues. CDR3 loop: CASSIIPGQRYEQYF. The CDR3 DNA is TGTGCCAGTAGTATTATACCGGGACAGAGGTACGAGCAGTACTTC.

V usage is TRBV7-9 and J usage is TRBJ1-6, with D possibly matching TRBD1 (6 bases). The CDR3 consists of 14 residues. Trimming left V 5 bases short and J 10 bases short, with 15 bases between. CDR1 and CDR2 (germline): SEHNR, FQNEAQ (reference sequence). CDR3 nucleotides: TGTGCCAGCAGCCCCCCTAGACAGGACTCACCCCTCCACTTT. Protein: CASSPPRQDSPLHF.

This chain links TRBV7-9 with TRBJ2-6; 11 bases align to TRBD2. V lost 4 bases to trimming and J lost 0 bases; unmatched junction nucleotides: 8. This CDR3 contains 19 residues. The germline CDR1 and CDR2 sequences are SEHNR and FQNEAQ (reference sequence). This CDR3 is CASSSELAGVYSGANVLTF. For the CDR3, the DNA is TGTGCCAGCAGCTCTGAACTAGCGGGGGTCTACTCTGGGGCCAACGTCCTGACTTTC.

V is TRBV29-1 and J is TRBJ1-2; the D gene is possibly TRBD1 (6 bases). The CDR3 covers 13 residues. The germline V gene has CDR1 SQVTM and CDR2 ANQGSEA. V lost 7 bases, J lost 0 bases, and 12 bases lay in between. CDR3 region: CSARTAPNYGYTF. The CDR3, as DNA: TGCAGCGCCCGGACAGCACCTAACTATGGCTACACCTTC.

About this clonotype itself: At one boundary the junction diverges from the germline segment, which might be a read error. The chain joins TRBV28 to TRBJ2-5, with D possibly TRBD1 on 6 matching bases. The CDR3 spans 16 residues. Looked up from germline, CDR1 is MDHEN and CDR2 is SYDVKM. CDR3 nucleotides: TGTGCCAACAGTTTTTGGACAGAGAAGGGCCAAGAGACCCAGTACTTC. This sequence encodes CANSFWTEKGQETQYF. Full variable domain (outside the CDR3, taken from reference TRBV28 and TRBJ2-5): DVKVTQSSRYLVKRTGEKVFLECVQDMDHENMFWYRQDPGLGLRLIYFSYDVKMKEKGDIPEGYSVSREKKERFSLILESASTNQTSMYLCANSFWTEKGQETQYFGPGTRLLVL.

This clonotype was seen a handful of times. The chain couples TRBV11-2 to TRBJ2-4; tentatively, D is TRBD1 (5 bases). Trimming removed 3 bases from V and 10 bases from J, with 10 bases in between. This CDR3 spans 12 amino acids. Per the germline V gene, CDR1 is SGHAT and CDR2 is FQNNGV. CDR3 residues: CASSFDDRIQYF. CDR3 coding DNA: TGTGCCAGCAGCTTCGACGACAGAATTCAGTACTTC.

This clonotype was found many times. This chain joins TRBV12-3 or TRBV12-4 and TRBJ1-2; 12 bases line up with TRBD1. With 4 bases clipped from V and 7 bases from J, the junction kept 1 base outside the gene matches. The CDR3 covers 13 residues. CDR3 in amino acids: CASSSGQGAGYTF. CDR3 bases: TGTGCCAGCAGTTCGGGACAGGGGGCTGGCTACACCTTC.

This clonotype appeared many times. The chain joins TRBV7-9 to TRBJ2-1; 9 positions agree with TRBD1. The germline V gene encodes CDR1 SEHNR and CDR2 FQNEAQ (reference sequence). V shed 6 bases, J shed 4 bases, and the junction held 7 bases outside the gene matches. This CDR3 region has 15 residues. DNA of the CDR3: TGTGCCAGCAGTCCTACAGGGGGCGCATACAATGAGCAGTTCTTC. Protein product: CASSPTGGAYNEQFF.

This chain's CDR3 is CASSSPGGLGNEQFF. In nucleotides, the CDR3 is TGTGCCAGCAGCTCCCCGGGGGGTTTAGGTAATGAGCAGTTCTTC. The chain uses TRBV7-6 and TRBJ2-1, with 7 bases fitting TRBD2. This CDR3 is 15 amino acids long. The V and J ends lost 4 bases and 7 bases, in that order; junction bases with no gene match: 10. From germline, CDR1 is SGHVS and CDR2 FNYEAQ.

The V call is TRBV4-1, the J call TRBJ1-5; D call uncertain. Trimming removed 1 base from V and 0 bases from J, with 7 bases in between. This CDR3 is built from 15 residues. From germline, CDR1 is MGHRA and CDR2 YSYEKL. The CDR3 protein is CASSQALGSNQPQHF. The CDR3, as DNA: TGCGCCAGCAGCCAAGCGTTAGGTAGCAATCAGCCCCAGCATTTT.

This clonotype was picked up many times. The V and J genes are TRBV7-8 and TRBJ2-2, with 7 positions matching TRBD2. The junction had 9 bases not matched to a gene; V was cut back by 1 base and J by 4 bases. The germline CDR1 and CDR2 sequences are SGHVS and FQNEAQ. This CDR3 is 17 amino acids long. The CDR3 bases are TGTGCCAGCAGCTTAGAAAGGGTCGAGCGGGGCACCGGGGAGCTGTTTTTT. Its protein product is CASSLERVERGTGELFF.